The 18 T cell receptor beta chains below come from one sample, sequenced in a study of PD-L1 blockade in urothelial cancer. The method was immunoSEQ multiplex PCR; TCRdb's version includes in-frame clones alone and lacks a portion of them. The sample records under 45,000 clones, approximately 80% being singletons. Sequenced material: PBMCs, taken around atezolizumab (anti-PD-L1) treatment. These receptors all stem from a man aged 55-75 years with urothelial cancer.

This clone appeared a few times. The chain links TRBV30 to TRBJ2-3, with D possibly TRBD2 on 5 matching bases. CDR3 size: 14 residues. V lost 0 bases and J lost 1, with 8 bases in between. Per germline, CDR1 GTSNPN and CDR2 SVGIG (reference sequence). CDR3 region: CAWSVRRGTDTQYF. CDR3 nucleotide sequence: TGTGCCTGGAGTGTACGGCGGGGCACAGATACGCAGTATTTT.

The V and J genes are TRBV9 and TRBJ1-1; D gene uncertain. Trimming left V 3 bases short and J 2 bases short, with 11 bases between. The CDR3 covers 14 residues. Per germline, CDR1 SGDLS and CDR2 YYNGEE. DNA of the CDR3: TGTGCCAGCAGCGAGGAGGGAATAAACACTGAAGCTTTCTTT. Translation gives CASSEEGINTEAFF.

V is TRBV6-4 and J is TRBJ1-2, with a tentative D call TRBD1 (6 bases). This CDR3 is 14 amino acids long. Trimming removed 6 bases at V and 4 bases at J, with 15 bases between. Germline CDR1 reads MRHNA; CDR2 reads SNTAGT. The CDR3 sequence: CASRPKQGSYGYTF. CDR3 coding DNA: TGTGCCAGCAGGCCCAAACAGGGTTCCTATGGCTACACCTTC.

The rearrangement joins TRBV18 to TRBJ2-2; a possible D gene is TRBD1 (5 bases). Trimming removed 3 bases from V and 2 bases from J, with 7 bases in between. The CDR3 has 14 amino acids. Per germline, CDR1 KGHSH and CDR2 LQKENI. CDR3 protein: CASSPGQNTGELFF. CDR3 sequence (DNA): TGTGCCAGCTCACCCGGACAAAACACCGGGGAGCTGTTTTTT. The full variable domain, in which reference TRBV18 and TRBJ2-2 provide the parts outside the CDR3, is NAGVMQNPRHLVRRRGQEARLRCSPMKGHSHVYWYRQLPEEGLKFMVYLQKENIIDESGMPKERFSAEFPKEGPSILRIQQVVRGDSAAYFCASSPGQNTGELFFGEGSRLTVL.

This clone was counted only a few times. V usage is TRBV14 and J usage is TRBJ1-1; D remains ambiguous. CDR3 length: 12 amino acids. CDR1 and CDR2 (germline): SGHDN, FVKESK. The V and J ends lost 1 base and 8 bases respectively, with 8 bases between them. CDR3 in amino acids: CASSQVNGEAFF. CDR3 sequence (DNA): TGTGCCAGCAGCCAAGTGAACGGGGAAGCTTTCTTT.

A few counts support this clone. V gene TRBV9 combines with J gene TRBJ1-1; 11 bases are a match to TRBD1. The germline CDR1 and CDR2 sequences are SGDLS and YYNGEE. V lost 0 bases, J lost 5 bases, and 3 bases stayed unmatched. The CDR3 is 15 residues long. The CDR3 DNA follows: TGTGCCAGCAGCGTAGCCGGGACAGGGGGAACTGAAGCTTTCTTT. Its protein product is CASSVAGTGGTEAFF.

The rearrangement links TRBV2 to TRBJ2-7; D gene ambiguous. V was pared by 1 base and J by 1 base, with 8 bases between. The CDR3 length is 14 residues. Germline V lookup: CDR1 SNHLY, CDR2 FYNNEI. In DNA, the CDR3 is TGTGCCAGCAGTGAAGATACCACTTCCTACGAGCAGTACTTC. Amino acid sequence: CASSEDTTSYEQYF.

This clone was observed a handful of times. CDR3 protein: CAWTGGGNTIYF. In nucleotides, the CDR3 is TGTGCCTGGACCGGGGGTGGAAACACCATATATTTT. V and J are TRBV30 and TRBJ1-3, with a tentative D call TRBD1 (5 bases). V was shortened by 4 bases and J by 3 bases, with 7 bases between the two germline ends. The CDR3 is made up of 12 amino acids. CDR1 is GTSNPN, CDR2 SVGIG, per germline (reference sequence).

The gene calls are TRBV7-9 and TRBJ1-2; D is possibly TRBD1 (5 bases). V lost 2 bases and J 4 bases, leaving 8 bases between the germline ends. This CDR3 is built from 13 residues. Looked up from germline, CDR1 is SEHNR and CDR2 is FQNEAQ (reference sequence). CDR3 loop: CASSLTGGYGYTF. DNA of the CDR3: TGTGCCAGCAGCTTAACCGGGGGCTATGGCTACACCTTC.

This chain uses TRBV7-3 with TRBJ1-1, with a possible D match to TRBD1 (5 bases). Germline-derived CDR1 and CDR2 are SGHTA and FQGTGA. Trimming took off 5 bases at V and 4 bases at J, with 17 bases between the two ends. The CDR3 spans 15 residues. DNA of the CDR3: TGTGCCAGCAGCATGTCAGGGTCCCCGGTCACTGAAGCTTTCTTT. It encodes CASSMSGSPVTEAFF.

The V call is TRBV19, the J call TRBJ2-1, with 9 bases lining up with TRBD2. V was pared by 4 bases and J by 2 bases, with 6 bases of the junction left unmatched. Germline V lookup: CDR1 LNHDA, CDR2 SQIVND (reference sequence). This CDR3 region has 16 residues. The CDR3 coding sequence is TGTGCCAGTAGTAGAAAGCGGGGGGACGCCTACAATGAGCAGTTCTTC. It encodes CASSRKRGDAYNEQFF.

The chain joins TRBV7-8 to TRBJ1-1; unclear D gene. Germline-derived CDR1 and CDR2 are SGHVS and FQNEAQ. This CDR3 is 17 amino acids long. The V end was cut by 5 bases, the J end by 0 bases, with 19 bases between. The CDR3, as DNA: TGTGCCAGCAGCCCGCGGGCCCTAACCCGAATGAACACTGAAGCTTTCTTT. This sequence encodes CASSPRALTRMNTEAFF.

This clone occurred a few times. This chain joins TRBV7-9 and TRBJ1-1; TRBD1 aligns across 9 bases. V was clipped by 5 bases and J by 5 bases; unmatched bases: 9. The germline gives CDR1 SEHNR, CDR2 FQNEAQ (reference sequence). CDR3 size: 15 residues. This CDR3 reads CASSPWTGARTEAFF. CDR3 sequence (DNA): TGTGCCAGCAGCCCGTGGACAGGGGCGAGGACTGAAGCTTTCTTT. Variable domain in full (rest from reference TRBV7-9 and TRBJ1-1): DTGVSQNPRHKITKRGQNVTFRCDPISEHNRLYWYRQTLGQGPEFLTYFQNEAQLEKSRLLSDRFSAERPKGSFSTLEIQRTEQGDSAMYLCASSPWTGARTEAFFGQGTRLTVV.

The CDR3 loop is CASSASGGFPDTQYF. CDR3 bases: TGCGCCAGCAGTGCCAGCGGGGGTTTCCCAGATACGCAGTATTTT. V gene TRBV10-2 combines with J gene TRBJ2-3; 8 bases align to TRBD2. V trimming: 4 bases; J trimming: 4 bases; junction bases outside the gene matches: 7. The CDR3 is 15 residues long. Germline CDR1 reads WSHSY; CDR2 reads SAAADI.

The chain employs TRBV4-1 and TRBJ1-3; D call uncertain. There are 16 residues in the CDR3. Per the germline V gene, CDR1 is MGHRA and CDR2 is YSYEKL. V was trimmed by 4 bases and J by 0 bases, leaving 13 bases between them. The CDR3 DNA reads TGCGCCAGCAGCCCACCTTTTCCCTACTCTGGAAACACCATATATTTT. Translation: CASSPPFPYSGNTIYF.

V usage is TRBV5-6 and J usage is TRBJ1-1, with TRBD1 as a possible D gene (5 bases). The V end lost 4 bases, the J end lost 1 base, and 20 bases lay between the germline ends. The length of the CDR3 is 17 residues. Germline V gives CDR1 SGHDT, CDR2 YYEEEE. CDR3 sequence (DNA): TGTGCCAGCAGCCGAGTTAGGGGTGCAAAAGGGAACACTGAAGCTTTCTTT. This gives the protein CASSRVRGAKGNTEAFF.

The chain links TRBV5-4 to TRBJ2-7; 10 bases map to TRBD1. Per germline, CDR1 SGHNT and CDR2 YYREEE (reference sequence). With V trimmed by 0 bases and J by 3 bases, 6 bases remained unmatched. This CDR3 region has 16 residues. The CDR3 reads CASSLAGTGEGYEQYF. The CDR3 coding sequence is TGTGCCAGCAGCTTGGCAGGGACAGGGGAAGGCTACGAGCAGTACTTC. The entire variable domain, with the rest obtained from reference TRBV5-4 and TRBJ2-7, is as follows: ETGVTQSPTHLIKTRGQQVTLRCSSQSGHNTVSWYQQALGQGPQFIFQYYREEENGRGNFPPRFSGLQFPNYSSELNVNALELDDSALYLCASSLAGTGEGYEQYFGPGTRLTVT.

This clone occurred a few times. The rearrangement joins TRBV4-2 to TRBJ2-7, with a weak D call TRBD1 (6 bases). CDR3 length: 13 residues. V lost 4 bases and J 3 bases, leaving 10 bases between the germline ends. Germline assignment: CDR1 LGHNA and CDR2 YNFKEQ. The CDR3: CASSPQGGYEQYF. The CDR3 bases are TGTGCCAGCAGCCCCCAAGGGGGCTACGAGCAGTACTTC.